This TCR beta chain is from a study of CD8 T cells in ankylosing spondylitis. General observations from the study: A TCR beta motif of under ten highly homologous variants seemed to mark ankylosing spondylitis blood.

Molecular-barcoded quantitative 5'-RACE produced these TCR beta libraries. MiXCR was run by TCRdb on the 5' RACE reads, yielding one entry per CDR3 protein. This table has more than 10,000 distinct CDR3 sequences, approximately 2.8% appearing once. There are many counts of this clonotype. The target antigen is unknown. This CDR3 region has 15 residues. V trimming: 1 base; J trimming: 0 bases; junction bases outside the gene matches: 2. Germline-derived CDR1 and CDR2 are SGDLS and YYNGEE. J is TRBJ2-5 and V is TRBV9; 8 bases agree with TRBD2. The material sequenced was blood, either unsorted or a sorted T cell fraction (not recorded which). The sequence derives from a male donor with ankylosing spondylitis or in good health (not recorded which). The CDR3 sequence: CASSVTGGYQETQYF. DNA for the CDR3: TGTGCCAGCAGCGTAACGGGAGGGTACCAAGAGACCCAGTACTTC.